The rows below give T cell receptor beta chains drawn from one sample of a study of blood T cell repertoires in COVID-19. The repertoire was sequenced with immunoSEQ multiplex PCR; TCRdb's copy has only in-frame clones and lacks some. The sample lists under 550,000 clones; approximately 90% were seen once. Sample: peripheral blood. The source of these receptors is a man aged 18 to 35 with COVID-19, enrolled during active disease. CDR3s include the opening cysteine and the closing phenylalanine or tryptophan. D genes are given only for firm matches. Part of the rows lack a size; the others show once, few, many or a class for expanded clones.

D | J | size | length | V | CDR3 | DNA
TRBD1 | TRBJ1-4 | . | 16 | TRBV7-6 | CASSPPLTGPNEKLFF | TGTGCCAGCAGCCCCCCCTTGACAGGGCCTAATGAAAAACTGTTTTTT
. | TRBJ2-7 | . | 16 | TRBV14 | CASSQVPTHISYEQYF | TGTGCCAGCAGCCAAGTTCCGACACACATCTCCTACGAGCAGTACTTC
. | TRBJ2-1 | . | 13 | TRBV25-1 | CASSGGDFKKQFF | TGTGCCAGCAGTGGAGGGGACTTTAAAAAGCAGTTCTTC
. | TRBJ2-7 | . | 13 | TRBV6-5 | CASWRGGSHEQYF | TGTGCCAGCTGGAGGGGGGGCTCCCACGAGCAGTACTTC
TRBD2 | TRBJ2-1 | . | 18 | TRBV4-1 | CASSQKAGGRWDYNEQFF | TGCGCCAGCAGCCAAAAAGCGGGAGGGCGTTGGGATTACAATGAGCAGTTCTTC
. | TRBJ1-6 | . | 14 | TRBV5-5 | CASSLDTYNSPLHF | TGTGCCAGCAGCTTAGACACCTATAATTCACCCCTCCACTTT
. | TRBJ2-5 | . | 12 | TRBV11-3 | CASSLDRETQYF | TGTGCCAGCAGCTTAGATCGTGAGACCCAGTACTTC
TRBD1 | TRBJ2-2 | once | 15 | TRBV19 | CASSSQTGGSGELFF | TGTGCCAGTAGTTCGCAGACAGGGGGCTCCGGGGAGCTGTTTTTT
. | TRBJ1-2 | once | 16 | TRBV4-2 | CASSPLTGDLGYGYTF | TGTGCCAGCAGCCCCTTGACAGGCGACCTGGGCTATGGCTACACCTTC
TRBD2 | TRBJ2-7 | . | 15 | TRBV3-1/TRBV3-2 | CASSQEGGGGRREYF | TGTGCCAGCAGCCAAGAAGGCGGGGGGGGCCGGAGGGAGTACTTC
. | TRBJ2-7 | . | 14 | TRBV6-5 | CASSGGRGTYEQYF | TGTGCCAGCAGCGGCGGCAGGGGTACCTACGAGCAGTACTTC
TRBD1 | TRBJ2-7 | . | 13 | TRBV7-9 | CASSFGQGYEQYF | TGTGCCAGCAGCTTCGGACAGGGCTACGAGCAGTACTTC
TRBD1 | TRBJ1-5 | . | 14 | TRBV15 | CATSRGTGSTPQHF | TGTGCCACCAGCAGAGGGACAGGCAGCACGCCCCAGCATTTT
. | TRBJ1-3 | . | 13 | TRBV30 | CAWRRSSGNTIYF | TGTGCCTGGAGGCGAAGCTCTGGAAACACCATATATTTT
. | TRBJ2-2 | . | 15 | TRBV19 | CASKGRLPLSGELFF | TGTGCCAGTAAGGGGCGACTTCCCCTTTCCGGGGAGCTGTTTTTT
TRBD2 | TRBJ2-2 | . | 17 | TRBV9 | CASSDRQTSVRAGELFF | TGTGCCAGCAGCGACCGACAGACTAGCGTTAGGGCCGGGGAGCTGTTTTTT